Sequencing of this T cell receptor (beta chain) was carried out in a study of blood T cell repertoires in COVID-19. TCRdb's copy holds only in-frame clones and misses some; the assay was immunoSEQ multiplex PCR. Of approximately 220,000 clones listed, approximately 86% are singletons. This clone was seen a handful of times. Clinical history as reported by participants underpinned cohort assignment. Input material: PBMCs or T cells enriched from blood (not recorded which). The source of this sequence is a woman in her thirties who had been exposed to COVID-19.

The CDR3 here is CASSWQGDTQYF. As DNA, the CDR3 is TGCGCCAGCAGCTGGCAGGGAGATACGCAGTATTTT. V and J are TRBV5-1 and TRBJ2-3, with D maybe TRBD1 (5 bases). The germline CDR1 and CDR2 sequences are SGHRS and YFSETQ. Trimming shortened V by 3 bases and J by 5 bases, and 7 bases separated the two germline ends. The CDR3 loop spans 12 amino acids.